The rows below give T cell receptor beta chains drawn from one sample of a study of early T cells in non-severe SARS-CoV-2 infection. TCRdb ran MiXCR on the 5' RACE reads and lists one entry per CDR3 protein. The data hold some 61,000 distinct CDR3 sequences, with about 13% observed a single time. Source material: whole blood. The receptor source for this set is an adult who was a healthcare worker with PCR-confirmed SARS-CoV-2 infection or an uninfected control (not recorded which). CDR3s include the opening cysteine and the closing phenylalanine or tryptophan. Fields, in order: clone size, D gene, V gene, J gene, CDR3 DNA, CDR3 protein. The D gene is left open where the match is weak. Clone size appears in some rows only: once, few, many, or a class for an expanded clone.

>few|.|TRBV5-1|TRBJ1-1
TGCGCCAGCAGCCCCTCAAGCGGCACCAAGACCACTGAAGCTTTCTTT
CASSPSSGTKTTEAFF
>few|TRBD2|TRBV11-3|TRBJ2-1
TGTGCCAGCAGTCCCGGAGCGGGAGCTGGCAATGAGCAGTTCTTC
CASSPGAGAGNEQFF
>.|.|TRBV28|TRBJ1-1
TGTGCCAGCAGTCCCGAAAGGAACACTGAAGCTTTCTTT
CASSPERNTEAFF
>.|TRBD1|TRBV15|TRBJ2-1
TGTGCCACCAGCAGAGAGATAGGGGGCAATTACAATGAGCAGTTCTTC
CATSREIGGNYNEQFF
>.|.|TRBV11-2|TRBJ2-6
TGTGCCAGCAGCTCCATAGCCAACGTCCTGACTTTC
CASSSIANVLTF
>many|.|TRBV7-9|TRBJ2-3
TGTGCCAGCAGCTTTGGGGGAAGCACAGATACGCAGTATTTT
CASSFGGSTDTQYF
>few|.|TRBV29-1|TRBJ2-2
TGCAGCGTTGAGAGAGGGTACACCGGGGAGCTGTTTTTT
CSVERGYTGELFF
>.|TRBD2|TRBV29-1|TRBJ2-7
TGCAGCTTCATGGGACTAGCGAACGAGCAGTACTTC
CSFMGLANEQYF
>few|.|TRBV11-3|TRBJ2-1
TGTGCCAGCAGTAACCCGGGACATCATGAGCAGTTCTTC
CASSNPGHHEQFF
>many|.|TRBV27|TRBJ2-2
TGTGCCAGCAGTAGGCGGGTGGACACCGGGGAGCTGTTTTTT
CASSRRVDTGELFF
>few|.|TRBV29-1|TRBJ2-7
TGCAGCGTTGAAGCCCCGGTAGGCCCCGAGCAGTACTTC
CSVEAPVGPEQYF
>.|.|TRBV19|TRBJ2-1
TGTGCCAGTAGTATAGGGGCAGGTTCCAATGAGCAGTTCTTC
CASSIGAGSNEQFF
>many|.|TRBV7-9|TRBJ1-1
TGTGCCAGCAGCCCGCAGACAGAGAACACTGAAGCTTTCTTT
CASSPQTENTEAFF
>many|TRBD1|TRBV4-2|TRBJ1-1
TGTGCCAGCAGCCAAGATTTAGGGGGCACAATGAACACTGAAGCTTTCTTT
CASSQDLGGTMNTEAFF
>.|TRBD1|TRBV7-3|TRBJ2-3
TGTGCCAGCAGCTCCCGGGACAGGGGGCAGGGAGATACGCAGTATTTT
CASSSRDRGQGDTQYF
>few|.|TRBV6-5|TRBJ2-7
TGTGCCAGCGCCGGGCGTTACTCCTACGAGCAGTACTTC
CASAGRYSYEQYF
>.|TRBD1|TRBV11-2|TRBJ2-5
TGTGCCAGCAGCGTCAGCCGGGACAGGTACCAAGAGACCCAGTACTTC
CASSVSRDRYQETQYF
>.|.|TRBV28|TRBJ1-2
TGTGCCAGCAGTTCCTTTGGGCTGGCAGCTTATGGCTACACCTTC
CASSSFGLAAYGYTF
>many|.|TRBV12-3/TRBV12-4|TRBJ2-3
TGTGCCAGCAGTTTCGGCGGGTTCTCCACAGATACGCAGTATTTT
CASSFGGFSTDTQYF
>.|TRBD2|TRBV9|TRBJ2-7
TGTGCCAGCAGCGTAGCCGGGAGCGGGGCCTACGAGCAGTACTTC
CASSVAGSGAYEQYF
>few|.|TRBV24-1|TRBJ2-2
TGTGCCACCGGGGTTGGGTGGTCCACCGTGGAGCTGTTTTTT
CATGVGWSTVELFF
>.|TRBD2|TRBV5-1|TRBJ2-1
TGCGCCACCCAGCGGACGGCTAGCGGGACCGGGAATGAGCAGTTCTTC
CATQRTASGTGNEQFF
>.|TRBD2|TRBV6-5|TRBJ2-3
TGTGCCAGCCGAGAGACTAGCGGCCCCACAGATACGCAGTATTTT
CASRETSGPTDTQYF
>.|TRBD1|TRBV5-4|TRBJ2-1
TGTGCCAGCAGCTTGGGGCCCGGGACAGGGGCCTACAATGAGCAGTTCTTC
CASSLGPGTGAYNEQFF
>many|.|TRBV12-3/TRBV12-4|TRBJ2-1
TGTGCCAGCAGTCGAGGGACGGTAAATGAGCAGTTCTTC
CASSRGTVNEQFF
>few|.|TRBV6-1|TRBJ2-7
TGTGCCTTAAGAAGCCCGGGACCCTACGAGCAGTACTTC
CALRSPGPYEQYF
>few|.|TRBV6-2/TRBV6-3|TRBJ2-3
TGTGCCAGCACCGCCGTGTGGGGCACAGATACGCAGTATTTT
CASTAVWGTDTQYF
>.|TRBD2|TRBV12-3/TRBV12-4|TRBJ2-4
TGTGCCAGCAGTTTGGTACTAGCGGGAGGCAGAAACATTCAGTACTTC
CASSLVLAGGRNIQYF
>few|TRBD2|TRBV28|TRBJ2-2
TGTGCCAGCAGCACATCCGGACTAGCGATTAACACCGGGGAGCTGTTTTTT
CASSTSGLAINTGELFF
>many|.|TRBV12-3/TRBV12-4|TRBJ2-1
TGTGCCAGCAGTGCCGGGACTGCGTGGAATGAGCAGTTCTTC
CASSAGTAWNEQFF
>.|.|TRBV12-3/TRBV12-4|TRBJ1-6
TGTGCCAGCAGTTTGGACTCGGGGCTGAATTCACCCCTCCACTTT
CASSLDSGLNSPLHF
>.|.|TRBV19|TRBJ2-1
TGTGCCAGTAGTATAGGGGGGTCCTTTAGGGATGAGCAGTTCTTC
CASSIGGSFRDEQFF
>.|TRBD2|TRBV15|TRBJ2-1
TGTGCCACCAGCAGAGATTTGGAGGGAGGGGAGCAGTTCTTC
CATSRDLEGGEQFF
>few|TRBD1|TRBV11-2|TRBJ2-1
TGTGCCAGCAGCCCCCTGGGACAGTTCAATGAGCAGTTCTTC
CASSPLGQFNEQFF
>few|.|TRBV6-5|TRBJ2-1
TGTGCCAGCAGTTACTCTCGTTCCAATGAGCAGTTCTTC
CASSYSRSNEQFF
>many|.|TRBV6-1|TRBJ2-7
TGTGCCAGCAGTGTCGACAGGACCTACGAGCAGTACTTC
CASSVDRTYEQYF
>few|.|TRBV24-1|TRBJ2-7
TGTGCCACCAGTGATCGAGGGAGCTCCTACGAGCAGTACTTC
CATSDRGSSYEQYF
>.|TRBD1|TRBV6-1|TRBJ1-5
TGTGCCAGCACCATAGACAGGGATGTGAATCAGCCCCAGCATTTT
CASTIDRDVNQPQHF
>.|TRBD1|TRBV29-1|TRBJ1-5
TGCAGCGTTAATACTGACAGGGGGCTCGTCCCCTTCAATCAGCCCCAGCATTTT
CSVNTDRGLVPFNQPQHF
>.|TRBD2|TRBV20-1|TRBJ2-2
TGCAGTGCGACTAGCGGGAGGGCATCCGGGGAGCTGTTTTTT
CSATSGRASGELFF
>many|TRBD1|TRBV7-8|TRBJ1-1
TGTGCCAGCAGCTTAGTGGGGGGACAGGGGTGGACTGAAGCTTTCTTT
CASSLVGGQGWTEAFF
>.|TRBD1|TRBV5-4|TRBJ2-1
TGTGCCAGCAGTTCTTGGAGGGACAGGGGCTCCAATGAGCAGTTCTTC
CASSSWRDRGSNEQFF
>.|.|TRBV25-1|TRBJ2-5
TGTGCCAGCAGAACAGGATCAATCCGCACCCAGTACTTC
CASRTGSIRTQYF
>.|.|TRBV6-6|TRBJ2-7
TGTGCCAGCAGTGGGACATTCTACGAGCAGTACTTC
CASSGTFYEQYF
>.|.|TRBV6-5|TRBJ1-3
TGTGCCAGCAGTGAGGGGCCAGCTACCTGGAACACCATATATTTT
CASSEGPATWNTIYF
>.|.|TRBV5-1|TRBJ2-5
TGCGCCAGCAGCTGGGGTGGCCCTCAAGAGACCCAGTACTTC
CASSWGGPQETQYF
>.|TRBD2|TRBV3-1|TRBJ2-1
TGTGCCAGCAGCGAGACTAGCGGGAGATACAATGAGCAGTTCTTC
CASSETSGRYNEQFF
>many|TRBD2|TRBV7-2|TRBJ2-1
TGTGCCAGCAGCTTAGTTCTGGGACTAGAGTCCTACAATGAGCAGTTCTTC
CASSLVLGLESYNEQFF
>.|.|TRBV10-2|TRBJ2-3
TGCGCCAGCAGTGTTGAAGGAGATACGCAGTATTTT
CASSVEGDTQYF
>many|.|TRBV20-1|TRBJ2-2
TGCAGTGCTAGCCGCTCTACGAACACCGGGGAGCTGTTTTTT
CSASRSTNTGELFF
>many|.|TRBV6-2/TRBV6-3|TRBJ2-1
TGTGCCAGCACCGTAAGTGGGGGCGGTCATCGAATAGCGGCTTACAATGAGCAGTTCTTC
CASTVSGGGHRIAAYNEQFF
>.|TRBD2|TRBV19|TRBJ2-6
TGTGCCAGTAGTACCGGACTAGCGGCCCCCTCTGGGGCCAACGTCCTGACTTTC
CASSTGLAAPSGANVLTF
>.|.|TRBV28|TRBJ2-4
TGTGCCAGCAGTTCCCGGGACACCGATATAGGCATTCAGTACTTC
CASSSRDTDIGIQYF
>.|.|TRBV19|TRBJ1-4
TGTGCCAGGATCTCTATGGATGAAAAACTGTTTTTT
CARISMDEKLFF